These 31 T cell receptor beta chains originate from one sample sequenced in a study of sequential checkpoint blockade in melanoma. Treatment specified: randomized to nivolumab then ipilimumab (arm A) or the reverse (arm B). TCRdb's table, derived via immunoSEQ multiplex PCR, lists solely in-frame clones and lacks some. The data hold roughly 34,000 clones, with about 88% observed a single time. Sequences were derived from CD8+ T cells sorted from blood (inferred from file names), sampled from a patient given nivolumab and ipilimumab in sequence. The source is a human donor with melanoma.

The chain carries TRBV28 and TRBJ2-7, with D maybe TRBD1 (6 bases). Looked up from germline, CDR1 is MDHEN and CDR2 is SYDVKM. This CDR3 comprises 13 residues. V was cut by 3 bases and J by 3 bases, with 9 bases left in between. The CDR3 DNA follows: TGTGCCAGCAGTTTGACAGGCAACTACGAGCAGTACTTC. Translation gives CASSLTGNYEQYF.

This clone was detected only once. This sequence joins TRBV6-5 and TRBJ2-2, with D possibly TRBD2 on 5 matching bases. The germline CDR1 and CDR2 sequences are MNHEY and SVGAGI. The CDR3 is made up of 15 amino acids. The germline V and J ends were trimmed by 0 bases and 4 bases, with 9 bases remaining between them. CDR3 DNA sequence: TGTGCCAGCAGTTACTCGAGCGGTAGCACCGGGGAGCTGTTTTTT. Translating it yields CASSYSSGSTGELFF.

Only a few counts were recorded for this clone. The rearrangement links TRBV27 to TRBJ2-7; a possible D gene is TRBD2 (5 bases). V was clipped by 5 bases and J by 2 bases, with 10 bases between them. Germline CDR1 is MNHEY and CDR2 is SMNVEV (reference sequence). This CDR3 has 13 amino acids. The CDR3 here is CASSAIGAYEQYF. CDR3 nucleotide sequence: TGTGCCAGCAGTGCGATCGGGGCCTACGAGCAGTACTTC.

V is TRBV4-1 and J is TRBJ1-6; TRBD1 matches at 9 bases. Germline loops: CDR1 MGHRA, CDR2 YSYEKL. The junction had 13 bases not matched to a gene; V was cut back by 4 bases and J by 9 bases. The CDR3 consists of 17 residues. CDR3 loop: CASSLAPGTGGRSPLHF. The CDR3, as DNA: TGCGCCAGCAGCCTCGCCCCGGGAACAGGGGGCCGTTCACCCCTCCACTTT.

The chain employs TRBV27 and TRBJ1-2, with TRBD1 as a possible D gene (5 bases). Trimming removed 5 bases from V and 8 bases from J, with 18 bases in between. The CDR3 runs 14 residues. The V gene's germline CDR1 is MNHEY and CDR2 SMNVEV (reference sequence). The CDR3 is CASSRWLEGSGYTF. CDR3 DNA sequence: TGTGCCAGCAGTCGATGGTTGGAGGGGTCAGGCTACACCTTC.

The chain employs TRBV5-1 and TRBJ2-3; 10 bases line up with TRBD2. Germline CDR1 is SGHRS and CDR2 is YFSETQ. CDR3 length: 16 amino acids. V lost 2 bases and J lost 1; bases outside the gene matches: 4. The CDR3 loop reads CASSFRTSGRTDTQYF. As DNA, the CDR3 is TGCGCCAGCAGCTTCCGGACTAGCGGACGCACAGATACGCAGTATTTT. Full variable domain (missing parts from reference TRBV5-1 and TRBJ2-3): KAGVTQTPRYLIKTRGQQVTLSCSPISGHRSVSWYQQTPGQGLQFLFEYFSETQRNKGNFPGRFSGRQFSNSRSEMNVSTLELGDSALYLCASSFRTSGRTDTQYFGPGTRLTVL.

V is TRBV9 and J is TRBJ2-7, with TRBD2 matching over 14 bases. V lost 0 bases, J lost 6 bases, and 5 bases stayed unmatched. Germline values: CDR1 SGDLS, CDR2 YYNGEE. The length of the CDR3 is 16 residues. The CDR3 bases are TGTGCCAGCAGCGTAGTTTCGGGGACTAGCGGGAGCGAGCAGTACTTC. This encodes CASSVVSGTSGSEQYF.

This rearrangement joins TRBV19 to TRBJ1-5; D remains ambiguous. The CDR3 length is 12 residues. Germline CDR1 and CDR2: LNHDA and SQIVND (reference sequence). Trimming stripped 5 bases from V and 3 bases from J, with 5 bases between. The CDR3 loop reads CASSGDNQPQHF. Here the CDR3 DNA reads TGTGCCAGTAGTGGAGACAATCAGCCCCAGCATTTT.

The chain recombines TRBV29-1 with TRBJ2-5; D unclear. Germline values: CDR1 SQVTM, CDR2 ANQGSEA. Trimming left V 6 bases short and J 2 bases short, with 13 bases between. The CDR3 loop spans 13 amino acids. The CDR3 DNA sequence: TGCAGCGTCCTAAGAGGCAGTCAAGAGACCCAGTACTTC. Translating gives CSVLRGSQETQYF.

This clone has a handful of counts. This chain links TRBV11-2 with TRBJ2-7; possible D gene TRBD2, 5 bases. This CDR3 comprises 14 residues. From germline, CDR1 is SGHAT and CDR2 FQNNGV. The ends were cut back, 1 base at V and 6 bases at J, with 13 bases in the middle. This CDR3 is CASSLVASLAEQYF. CDR3 nucleotide sequence: TGTGCCAGCAGCTTAGTGGCTAGCCTCGCCGAGCAGTACTTC.

The V gene is TRBV9, the J gene TRBJ2-2; 8 bases match TRBD1. The CDR3 is 15 amino acids. Per germline, CDR1 SGDLS and CDR2 YYNGEE. V was clipped by 4 bases and J by 6 bases; unmatched bases: 8. The CDR3 reads CASSPRQGWSGELFF. The CDR3 nucleotides are TGTGCCAGCAGCCCCCGACAGGGGTGGTCCGGGGAGCTGTTTTTT.

The CDR3 loop is CASSATRGPTYEQYF. CDR3 coding DNA: TGTGCCAGCAGCGCGACCAGGGGGCCCACCTACGAGCAGTACTTC. The chain joins TRBV9 to TRBJ2-7; 8 nucleotides line up with TRBD1. The junction had 7 bases not matched to a gene; V was cut back by 3 bases and J by 2 bases. The CDR3 is 15 amino acids. From germline, CDR1 is SGDLS and CDR2 YYNGEE.

This rearrangement joins TRBV29-1 to TRBJ1-1; a weak D match, TRBD1 (5 bases). V lost 8 bases and J lost 3, with 16 bases in between. The CDR3 is 13 amino acids. Germline CDR1 reads SQVTM; CDR2 reads ANQGSEA. CDR3 DNA sequence: TGCAGCTACGAAGACAGCCGTTACACTGAAGCTTTCTTT. Residues: CSYEDSRYTEAFF.

The chain recombines TRBV7-9 with TRBJ2-7, with TRBD1 matching over 8 bases. Germline trimming cut 5 bases from V and 2 bases from J; bases unmatched to any gene: 8. Germline-derived CDR1 and CDR2 are SEHNR and FQNEAQ (reference sequence). This CDR3 region has 15 residues. CDR3 sequence (DNA): TGTGCCAGCAGCCCAAGAAGGACAGGGCCCTACGAGCAGTACTTC. Protein sequence: CASSPRRTGPYEQYF.

This chain links TRBV7-9 with TRBJ2-5; TRBD1 is a possible D gene (6 bases). CDR3 length: 15 residues. V was clipped by 5 bases and J by 1 base, with 14 bases between them. Looked up from germline, CDR1 is SEHNR and CDR2 is FQNEAQ (reference sequence). The CDR3 here is CASSNPEGVQETQYF. The CDR3 nucleotides are TGTGCCAGCAGCAACCCCGAGGGGGTCCAAGAGACCCAGTACTTC.

In its sample, this clone was seen once. The genes are TRBV5-1 and TRBJ2-3; 7 nucleotides line up with TRBD2. Germline-derived CDR1 and CDR2 are SGHRS and YFSETQ. The J segment lost 0 bases and the V segment lost 3 bases, leaving 10 bases of the junction unmatched. The length of the CDR3 is 17 residues. CDR3 protein: CASSSQLAGVSTDTQYF. CDR3 coding DNA: TGCGCCAGCAGCTCCCAATTGGCGGGAGTGAGCACAGATACGCAGTATTTT.

The chain is built from TRBV4-3 and TRBJ2-2, with TRBD1 matching over 9 bases. Germline V gene lookup returns CDR1 LGHNA and CDR2 YSLEER. This CDR3 is 14 amino acids long. J was trimmed by 0 bases and V by 8 bases; bases with no gene match: 1. The chain's CDR3 is CASGDRANTGELFF. CDR3 coding DNA: TGCGCCAGCGGGGACAGGGCGAACACCGGGGAGCTGTTTTTT.

The V call is TRBV10-3, the J call TRBJ2-1; TRBD2 aligns across 9 bases. V was pared by 3 bases and J by 2 bases, with 8 bases of the junction left unmatched. Per the germline V gene, CDR1 is ENHRY and CDR2 is SYGVKD. The CDR3 is 17 amino acids. In DNA form, the CDR3 reads TGTGCCATCAGTGATGGCGGGAGGGCCGCAGCCTACAATGAGCAGTTCTTC. Protein: CAISDGGRAAAYNEQFF.

The J gene is TRBJ2-7, the V gene TRBV2; D may be TRBD1 (5 bases). The germline gives CDR1 SNHLY, CDR2 FYNNEI. The CDR3 loop spans 12 amino acids. Trimming took 1 base from V and 12 from J, leaving 13 bases between them. The CDR3 is CASSEGQISPYF. As DNA, the CDR3 is TGTGCCAGCAGTGAAGGACAGATCTCTCCGTACTTC.

The rearrangement joins TRBV2 to TRBJ2-7, with no clear D. CDR1 and CDR2 (germline): SNHLY, FYNNEI. V was clipped by 4 bases and J by 2 bases, with 15 bases between them. The CDR3 runs to 15 residues. CDR3 coding DNA: TGTGCCAGCAGTGGGCACTACCCCGACCCCTACGAGCAGTACTTC. Translation gives CASSGHYPDPYEQYF.

The chain is built from TRBV15 and TRBJ1-4; maybe TRBD1 (5 bases). This CDR3 is 15 amino acids long. CDR1 LNHNV and CDR2 YYDKDF come from the germline V gene (reference sequence). Trimming removed 4 bases at V and 4 bases at J, with 13 bases between. DNA of the CDR3: TGTGCCACCAGCACATTTACTCAGGGTAATGAAAAACTGTTTTTT. Protein sequence: CATSTFTQGNEKLFF.

The chain has TRBV7-1 and TRBJ2-6, with no clear D. TRBV7-1 is labeled an ORF, and its function is uncertain. V shed 6 bases and J shed 2 bases, with 5 bases lying between them. The CDR3 runs to 13 residues. In nucleotides, the CDR3 is TGTGCCAGCAGTCTACCTGGGGCCAACGTCCTGACTTTC. Its translation is CASSLPGANVLTF.

The CDR3 loop reads CASGTSSYNEQFF. DNA for the CDR3: TGTGCCAGCGGGACTAGCTCCTACAATGAGCAGTTCTTC. V is TRBV6-5 and J is TRBJ2-1, with 8 nucleotides matching TRBD2. This CDR3 spans 13 amino acids. V shed 8 bases and J 0 bases; nucleotides not matched to a gene: 0. The V gene's germline CDR1 is MNHEY and CDR2 SVGAGI.

The chain has TRBV9 and TRBJ2-5; a weak D match, TRBD1 (5 bases). The CDR3 consists of 15 residues. Germline V lookup: CDR1 SGDLS, CDR2 YYNGEE. V was shortened by 0 bases and J by 2 bases, with 11 bases between the two germline ends. The CDR3 DNA sequence: TGTGCCAGCAGCGTAGCAGCAGGGTGGCAAGAGACCCAGTACTTC. Residues: CASSVAAGWQETQYF.

The chain has TRBV19 and TRBJ2-2, with a tentative D call TRBD2 (7 bases). V dropped 3 bases and J dropped 3 bases, with 11 bases sitting between them. The V gene's germline CDR1 is LNHDA and CDR2 SQIVND (reference sequence). There are 15 residues in the CDR3. CDR3 loop: CASSIKGGHTGELFF. CDR3 nucleotide sequence: TGTGCCAGTAGTATTAAGGGGGGGCACACCGGGGAGCTGTTTTTT.

The rearrangement uses TRBV11-2 and TRBJ2-3, with D tentatively TRBD2 (5 bases). V dropped 4 bases and J dropped 2 bases, with 13 bases sitting between them. The length of the CDR3 is 15 residues. CDR1 is SGHAT, CDR2 FQNNGV, per germline. CDR3 sequence reads: CASSSDRTYTDTQYF. The CDR3 DNA sequence: TGTGCCAGCAGCTCCGATCGGACTTACACAGATACGCAGTATTTT.

This clone was recorded only once. The chain is built from TRBV13 and TRBJ2-5; tentatively, D is TRBD2 (5 bases). The CDR3 consists of 16 residues. Trimming removed 5 bases from V and 6 bases from J, with 22 bases in between. The germline V gene encodes CDR1 PRHDT and CDR2 FYEKMQ (reference sequence). The CDR3 region is CASSPLPGLEGQTQYF. CDR3 DNA sequence: TGTGCCAGCAGCCCACTCCCTGGACTGGAAGGACAGACCCAGTACTTC.

The rearrangement links TRBV9 to TRBJ2-7, with 7 bases identical to TRBD2. The trim removed 3 bases at V and 0 bases at J, leaving 6 bases unmatched. The CDR3 has 15 amino acids. Looked up from germline, CDR1 is SGDLS and CDR2 is YYNGEE. The CDR3 DNA reads as TGTGCCAGCAGCGAGGGGCGGGAGAGCTCCTACGAGCAGTACTTC. Its protein product is CASSEGRESSYEQYF. Full variable domain (rest looked up from reference TRBV9 and TRBJ2-7): DSGVTQTPKHLITATGQRVTLRCSPRSGDLSVYWYQQSLDQGLQFLIQYYNGEERAKGNILERFSAQQFPDLHSELNLSSLELGDSALYFCASSEGRESSYEQYFGPGTRLTVT.

The rearrangement uses TRBV25-1 and TRBJ2-1, with D tentatively TRBD1 (6 bases). The CDR3 length is 15 residues. CDR1 is MGHDK and CDR2 is SYGVNS in the germline V gene. Trimming took 6 bases from V and 3 from J, leaving 15 bases between them. The CDR3 DNA reads as TGTGCCAGCAGACCTACTGCAGGGGTCTACAATGAGCAGTTCTTC. This sequence encodes CASRPTAGVYNEQFF.

V and J are TRBV7-9 and TRBJ2-7, with D unclear. CDR3 size: 11 residues. V was trimmed by 5 bases and J by 4 bases, leaving 6 bases between them. The germline CDR1 and CDR2 sequences are SEHNR and FQNEAQ (reference sequence). The CDR3 loop reads CASSPAYEQYF. CDR3 coding DNA: TGTGCCAGCAGCCCCGCGTACGAGCAGTACTTC.

V gene TRBV5-6 combines with J gene TRBJ1-2; 7 bases fit TRBD1. Germline values: CDR1 SGHDT, CDR2 YYEEEE. The V segment lost 4 bases and the J segment 8 bases; nucleotides outside the gene matches: 8. CDR3 length equals 13 residues. CDR3: CASSLTGLEGYTF. The CDR3 DNA sequence: TGTGCCAGCAGCCTGACAGGGTTGGAAGGCTACACCTTC.